This T cell receptor (beta chain) emerged from a study of response to subunit inactivated influenza vaccine (dated by TCRdb to 2016 to 2019). Notes on the research overall: The study used deep quantitative T cell receptor repertoire profiling to track responses to a trivalent subunit inactivated influenza vaccine. Beyond this particular receptor, the publication reports: It was suggested by the authors that each seasonal influenza vaccination may recruit only a limited number of new T cells.

About this clonotype itself: Which antigen it targets is not known. Within one base of it there is no much larger clone, and no base qualities were kept.

Receptors were amplified or captured by RT-PCR. The instrument was an Illumina HiSeq 2500. The raw public data were reprocessed by TCRdb itself: fastp quality trimming at Q25, MiXCR clonotype calling, in-frame beta chains only. Rows matching on CDR3 protein sequence are summarized as one entry with the most common DNA and genes. Present in this sample are roughly 650,000 distinct CDR3 sequences, around 15% of which were seen just once. The top ten clonotypes cover approximately 7.6% of the sample. The source material was PBMCs from blood, sampled 14 to 15 days before vaccination. The sequence was collected from a man between 50 and 59 years old who received an inactivated influenza vaccine. Donor details come from another sample of the same person, matched by shared clones.

The nucleotides read TGTGCCAGCAGTTGGCCGTCGGGACGGACAAGCAATCAGCCCCAGCATTTT. It encodes CASSWPSGRTSNQPQHF. The chain joins TRBV28 to TRBJ1-5, and the D gene may be TRBD1, 5 bases matching. CDR1 is given as MDHEN and CDR2 as SYDVKM, both from the germline V gene. Taken from cysteine to phenylalanine, the CDR3 has 17 residues. The retained sequence is limited to the CDR3, 51 bases, with the frame set at the first base. The V and J ends are trimmed by 4 bases and 1 base, leaving 17 bases between them.